Listed below are T cell receptor beta chains from one sample, sequenced in a study of PD-L1 blockade in urothelial cancer. Clones were read by immunoSEQ multiplex PCR, and TCRdb kept only the in-frame ones, dropping some. The top ten hold roughly 3.6% of the sample, which has 50,000 to 55,000 clones, roughly 77% seen once. The specimen comprised PBMCs, sampled around atezolizumab (anti-PD-L1) treatment. The receptor set was obtained from a man aged 70 or older with urothelial cancer. The CDR3 runs from the conserved cysteine through the conserved F or W. The D gene is left open where the match is weak. Only part of the rows carry a size: once, few, many, or a class if the clone is expanded.

clone size,D gene,J gene,V gene,CDR3 protein,CDR3 DNA
once,NA,TRBJ1-2,TRBV6-5,CASSLRSSNGRYTF,TGTGCCAGCAGTCTAAGATCCTCGAACGGTCGCTACACCTTC
NA,TRBD2,TRBJ2-1,TRBV7-3,CASSSLPGTSGGSSYNEQFF,TGTGCCAGCAGCTCCCTCCCCGGGACTAGCGGGGGCAGCTCCTACAATGAGCAGTTCTTC
once,TRBD2,TRBJ2-2,TRBV11-3,CASSSGGSGGTGELFF,TGTGCCAGCAGCTCCGGGGGTAGCGGGGGAACCGGGGAGCTGTTTTTT
NA,NA,TRBJ2-3,TRBV13,CASSLDQASTDTQYF,TGTGCCAGCAGCTTAGACCAGGCGAGCACAGATACGCAGTATTTT
NA,NA,TRBJ1-1,TRBV11-3,CASSPGLPASTEAFF,TGTGCCAGCAGCCCCGGACTGCCTGCCAGCACTGAAGCTTTCTTT
NA,NA,TRBJ2-3,TRBV7-2,CASSLVTGAKDTQYF,TGTGCCAGCAGCTTAGTGACAGGAGCCAAAGATACGCAGTATTTT
NA,NA,TRBJ1-6,TRBV5-5,CASSFGQGNGSPLHF,TGTGCCAGCAGCTTCGGTCAGGGCAATGGTTCACCCCTCCACTTT
NA,TRBD1,TRBJ2-3,TRBV29-1,CSVGQGIPSDTQYF,TGCAGCGTGGGACAGGGGATCCCGTCAGATACGCAGTATTTT
NA,TRBD1,TRBJ1-2,TRBV11-3,CASSSRGAWGYTF,TGTGCCAGCAGCTCCAGGGGGGCCTGGGGCTACACCTTC
NA,NA,TRBJ2-2,TRBV6-6,CASSSGRPNTGELFF,TGTGCCAGCAGTAGCGGGCGCCCTAACACCGGGGAGCTGTTTTTT
NA,TRBD2,TRBJ2-1,TRBV7-2,CASSLKRDQSEQFF,TGTGCCAGCAGCCTCAAGCGGGATCAGAGTGAGCAGTTCTTC
NA,TRBD1,TRBJ2-2,TRBV14,CASSQQGARTGELFF,TGTGCCAGCAGCCAGCAGGGGGCGCGAACCGGGGAGCTGTTTTTT
NA,TRBD1,TRBJ1-5,TRBV2,CASRGQLSNQPQHF,TGTGCCAGCAGGGGACAGCTTAGCAATCAGCCCCAGCATTTT
NA,TRBD1,TRBJ1-3,TRBV9,CASSFWTGDSGNTIYF,TGTGCCAGCAGCTTTTGGACAGGCGACTCTGGAAACACCATATATTTT
NA,NA,TRBJ1-6,TRBV9,CASSPRKSGANSPLHF,TGTGCCAGCAGCCCCCGGAAAAGCGGGGCCAATTCACCCCTCCACTTT
few,TRBD2,TRBJ2-7,TRBV7-9,CASSLRGGGWDEQYF,TGTGCCAGCAGTCTCCGGGGGGGAGGTTGGGACGAGCAGTACTTC
NA,TRBD2,TRBJ2-3,TRBV7-3,CASSPLGTSGGAYTDTQYF,TGTGCCAGCAGCCCCCTGGGGACTAGCGGGGGGGCCTACACAGATACGCAGTATTTT
NA,NA,TRBJ2-7,TRBV28,CASIPAAGLHEQYF,TGTGCCAGCATCCCGGCCGCAGGTCTCCACGAGCAGTACTTC
NA,NA,TRBJ1-2,TRBV28,CASAGWWYGYTF,TGTGCCAGCGCAGGGTGGTGGTATGGCTACACCTTC
NA,TRBD1,TRBJ1-3,TRBV4-3,CASSQDRAPTIYF,TGCGCCAGCAGCCAGGACAGGGCCCCCACCATATATTTT
NA,TRBD1,TRBJ1-2,TRBV19,CASSTTGRRGYTF,TGTGCCAGTAGTACGACAGGGCGACGAGGCTACACCTTC
NA,TRBD2,TRBJ2-1,TRBV7-9,CASSLYSGRNHEQFF,TGTGCCAGCAGCTTATACAGCGGGAGGAATCATGAGCAGTTCTTC
NA,NA,TRBJ1-5,TRBV28,CASVRLDSLEEPQHF,TGTGCCAGCGTGAGATTGGACAGCTTAGAAGAGCCCCAGCATTTT
NA,TRBD2,TRBJ2-1,TRBV5-4,CASSLRAGEGEQFF,TGTGCCAGCAGCTTGAGAGCGGGAGAGGGTGAGCAGTTCTTC
NA,TRBD1,TRBJ2-7,TRBV2,CASIGQGYEQYF,TGTGCCAGCATAGGACAGGGGTACGAGCAGTACTTC
NA,TRBD1,TRBJ2-5,TRBV29-1,CSVRDRGETQYF,TGCAGCGTTAGGGACAGAGGAGAGACCCAGTACTTC
NA,NA,TRBJ2-1,TRBV11-3,CASSLVEGVSYNEQFF,TGTGCCAGCAGCTTAGTGGAGGGAGTCTCCTACAATGAGCAGTTCTTC
NA,NA,TRBJ2-7,TRBV11-2,CASSLKYPSYEQYF,TGTGCCAGCAGCTTAAAATATCCCTCCTACGAGCAGTACTTC
NA,NA,TRBJ2-5,TRBV5-6,CASSLSRIQETQYF,TGTGCCAGCAGCTTGTCGCGGATCCAAGAGACCCAGTACTTC
NA,TRBD1,TRBJ1-2,TRBV28,CASSLGQGTDGYTF,TGTGCCAGCAGTTTAGGACAGGGAACCGATGGCTACACCTTC
NA,TRBD1,TRBJ1-2,TRBV29-1,CSVDEGAGEGYTF,TGCAGCGTTGATGAGGGGGCAGGTGAGGGCTACACCTTC
NA,NA,TRBJ2-5,TRBV18,CASSLSTGRETQYF,TGTGCCAGCTCTCTAAGTACGGGTAGGGAGACCCAGTACTTC
NA,TRBD1,TRBJ2-2,TRBV18,CASSHQGAANTGELFF,TGTGCCAGCTCTCACCAGGGGGCGGCGAACACCGGGGAGCTGTTTTTT
NA,NA,TRBJ1-1,TRBV7-2,CASSLEAGPEAFF,TGTGCCAGCAGCTTAGAGGCAGGGCCTGAAGCTTTCTTT
NA,TRBD2,TRBJ2-5,TRBV25-1,CASSSSGGEETQYF,TGTGCCAGCAGTTCAAGCGGGGGTGAAGAGACCCAGTACTTC
once,TRBD1,TRBJ2-7,TRBV19,CASSSTGSGEQYF,TGTGCCAGTAGTTCGACAGGGTCTGGCGAGCAGTACTTC
few,NA,TRBJ1-4,TRBV4-3,CASSLLEGTQEKLFF,TGCGCCAGCAGCCTCCTCGAGGGTACTCAGGAAAAACTGTTTTTT
NA,NA,TRBJ1-1,TRBV5-6,CASSEGDTEAFF,TGTGCCAGCAGTGAGGGTGACACTGAAGCTTTCTTT
NA,TRBD1,TRBJ2-7,TRBV7-8,CASSLAIRTGGSYEQYF,TGTGCCAGCAGCTTAGCAATTCGGACAGGGGGCTCCTACGAGCAGTACTTC
NA,NA,TRBJ1-4,TRBV7-9,CASSLSSGAEKLFF,TGTGCCAGCAGCTTAAGTAGCGGGGCTGAAAAACTGTTTTTT
few,TRBD2,TRBJ2-1,TRBV7-9,CASSPPAAGVYNEQFF,TGTGCCAGCAGCCCGCCGGCTGCGGGAGTCTACAATGAGCAGTTCTTC
many,NA,TRBJ2-7,TRBV7-2,CASSLRASYEQYF,TGTGCCAGCAGCTTGAGGGCCTCCTACGAGCAGTACTTC
NA,TRBD1,TRBJ1-2,TRBV4-1,CASSQDWTGDGYTF,TGCGCCAGCAGCCAAGATTGGACAGGGGATGGCTACACCTTC
NA,TRBD2,TRBJ2-5,TRBV5-6,CASSFRLAGHETQYF,TGTGCCAGCAGCTTTCGGCTAGCGGGACACGAGACCCAGTACTTC
NA,NA,TRBJ1-1,TRBV4-3,CASSQDWGQGMWAFF,TGCGCCAGCAGCCAAGATTGGGGTCAGGGGATGTGGGCTTTCTTT